A selection of T cell receptor beta chains follows, all from one sample in a study of blood T cell repertoires in COVID-19. The data were produced by immunoSEQ multiplex PCR, yet TCRdb's version contains in-frame clones alone and is incomplete. Among 200,000 or so clones listed, roughly 86% were seen once. Sequencing was performed on peripheral blood. These receptors were taken from a woman between 55 and 75 years old with acute or convalescent COVID-19. CDR3s include the opening cysteine and the closing phenylalanine or tryptophan. The D gene is left open where the match is weak. The listing skips clone size in some rows; elsewhere it reads once, few, many or a size class.

TRBV4-1,TRBJ2-5,TRBD1,.,CASSRGTGGPQETQYF,TGCGCCAGCAGCCGAGGGACAGGGGGTCCCCAAGAGACCCAGTACTTC
TRBV11-3,TRBJ2-3,TRBD2,.,CASSHGLADGTDTQYF,TGTGCCAGCAGCCACGGGCTAGCGGACGGCACAGATACGCAGTATTTT
TRBV10-2,TRBJ1-2,TRBD1,.,CASSEQGWGPYGYTF,TGCGCCAGCAGTGAACAGGGGTGGGGCCCCTATGGCTACACCTTC
TRBV2,TRBJ2-2,TRBD2,.,CASSEQGLGAGELFF,TGTGCCAGCAGTGAACAAGGACTAGGAGCCGGGGAGCTGTTTTTT
TRBV6-5,TRBJ2-7,.,.,CASRQYKAGTYEQYF,TGTGCCAGCAGACAATATAAGGCGGGAACCTACGAGCAGTACTTC
TRBV4-3,TRBJ2-1,TRBD2,.,CASSQDLAVSYNEQFF,TGCGCCAGCAGCCAAGATCTAGCGGTCTCCTACAATGAGCAGTTCTTC
TRBV6-4,TRBJ2-3,TRBD2,once,CASSAGLAGDTQYF,TGTGCCAGCAGCGCTGGACTAGCGGGGGATACGCAGTATTTT
TRBV7-2,TRBJ2-7,TRBD1,.,CASSFNGQGAYEQYF,TGTGCCAGCAGCTTTAATGGACAGGGGGCCTACGAGCAGTACTTC
TRBV4-1,TRBJ2-7,TRBD1,.,CASSQERDRRQYF,TGCGCCAGCAGCCAAGAGAGGGACAGGCGGCAGTACTTC
TRBV7-9,TRBJ1-1,TRBD1,once,CASSPKQGLAEAFF,TGTGCCAGCAGCCCAAAACAGGGGTTAGCTGAAGCTTTCTTT
TRBV19,TRBJ2-2,TRBD2,.,CASSTGTSEDTGELFF,TGTGCCAGTAGCACCGGGACTAGCGAAGACACCGGGGAGCTGTTTTTT
TRBV3-1/TRBV3-2,TRBJ1-1,TRBD1,.,CASSRGTGGLNTEAFF,TGTGCCAGCAGCCGAGGGACAGGGGGTTTGAACACTGAAGCTTTCTTT
TRBV7-2,TRBJ2-7,TRBD2,once,CASSLAASGGSYEQYF,TGTGCCAGCAGCTTAGCGGCTAGCGGGGGGTCCTACGAGCAGTACTTC
TRBV6-2/TRBV6-3,TRBJ1-4,.,.,CASSSDMQFNEKLFF,TGTGCCAGCAGCTCGGACATGCAATTCAATGAAAAACTGTTTTTT
TRBV5-1,TRBJ1-1,.,.,CASNLENFANTEAFF,TGCGCCAGCAACCTGGAGAATTTTGCGAACACTGAAGCTTTCTTT
TRBV27,TRBJ2-3,.,.,CASSGGLSTDTQYF,TGTGCCAGCAGCGGGGGACTCAGCACAGATACGCAGTATTTT
TRBV21-1,TRBJ1-1,.,.,CASSKSRVSRMNTEAFF,TGTGCCAGCAGCAAGTCCAGGGTCTCTCGTATGAACACTGAAGCTTTCTTT
TRBV13,TRBJ2-3,.,.,CASSHITQTRGDTQYF,TGTGCCAGCAGCCACATCACCCAGACGCGGGGAGATACGCAGTATTTT
TRBV19,TRBJ1-1,TRBD1,few,CAPKRQGGTEAFF,TGTGCCCCTAAGCGACAGGGAGGAACTGAAGCTTTCTTT
TRBV7-3,TRBJ1-2,.,.,CASSEGRLRGYTF,TGTGCCAGCAGCGAGGGCAGGCTTCGGGGCTACACCTTC
TRBV3-1/TRBV3-2,TRBJ1-2,.,few,CASSQAYRSGFLGYTF,TGTGCCAGCAGCCAAGCGTATAGGTCGGGTTTTCTTGGCTACACCTTC
TRBV6-4,TRBJ1-2,TRBD1,.,CASSEQRQGHGYTF,TGTGCCAGCAGTGAACAGAGACAGGGGCACGGCTACACCTTC
TRBV5-1,TRBJ2-1,.,.,CASSLDYLSSYNEQFF,TGCGCCAGCAGCTTGGACTATTTGAGCTCCTACAATGAGCAGTTCTTC
TRBV5-1,TRBJ1-2,.,few,CASSLGTQGYGYTF,TGCGCCAGCAGCTTGGGTACTCAGGGGTATGGCTACACCTTC
TRBV11-3,TRBJ2-2,TRBD2,.,CASSGGGPDTGELFF,TGTGCCAGCAGCGGGGGAGGGCCGGACACCGGGGAGCTGTTTTTT
TRBV5-4,TRBJ2-3,TRBD2,.,CASSIPGLASRADTQYF,TGTGCCAGCAGCATCCCGGGACTAGCTTCCCGGGCAGATACGCAGTATTTT
TRBV19,TRBJ2-3,TRBD2,.,CASRLAGGRGSDTQYF,TGTGCCAGCCGACTAGCGGGGGGCCGGGGCTCAGATACGCAGTATTTT
TRBV5-1,TRBJ1-1,.,.,CASSLEPGNTEAFF,TGCGCCAGCAGCTTGGAACCAGGAAACACTGAAGCTTTCTTT
TRBV5-1,TRBJ2-5,.,.,CASSSSQETQYF,TGCGCCAGCAGCTCCTCCCAAGAGACCCAGTACTTC
TRBV25-1,TRBJ1-1,.,.,CASSPRRQQGEAFF,TGTGCCAGCAGTCCGCGACGACAGCAGGGTGAAGCTTTCTTT
TRBV30,TRBJ2-7,.,.,CAWSGGAEQYF,TGTGCCTGGTCAGGAGGGGCCGAGCAGTACTTC
TRBV14,TRBJ2-7,TRBD1,.,CASSQGGQGGYEQYF,TGTGCCAGCAGCCAAGGCGGACAGGGAGGTTACGAGCAGTACTTC
TRBV5-1,TRBJ2-3,.,.,CASSPGASTDTQYF,TGCGCCAGCAGCCCTGGGGCTAGCACAGATACGCAGTATTTT
TRBV5-1,TRBJ2-2,TRBD1,.,CASSGGTGVAGELFF,TGCGCCAGCAGCGGGGGGACAGGGGTCGCCGGGGAGCTGTTTTTT
TRBV5-4,TRBJ1-3,.,.,CASSKDTGNTIYF,TGTGCCAGCAGCAAGGACACTGGAAACACCATATATTTT
TRBV30,TRBJ1-1,.,.,CAWTQVQNTEAFF,TGTGCCTGGACACAGGTTCAGAACACTGAAGCTTTCTTT
TRBV28,TRBJ1-1,.,.,CASRNSGKNTEAFF,TGTGCCAGCAGGAACTCAGGGAAGAACACTGAAGCTTTCTTT
TRBV24-1,TRBJ2-7,.,once,CATSDPFQGYEQYF,TGTGCCACCAGTGATCCCTTCCAGGGATACGAGCAGTACTTC
TRBV6-2/TRBV6-3,TRBJ1-5,.,.,CASSQLNQPQHF,TGTGCCAGCAGTCAACTTAATCAGCCCCAGCATTTT
TRBV28,TRBJ1-6,.,.,CASRGGWRNNSPLHF,TGTGCCAGCAGGGGGGGGTGGCGGAATAATTCACCCCTCCACTTT
TRBV2,TRBJ2-7,TRBD2,.,CASRGGTTLYEQYF,TGTGCCAGCAGGGGCGGGACTACTCTCTACGAGCAGTACTTC
TRBV2,TRBJ1-2,TRBD1,.,CASSDGQAPYGYTF,TGTGCCAGCAGCGACGGACAGGCACCTTATGGCTACACCTTC
TRBV7-2,TRBJ2-7,TRBD1,.,CASSRPSGGGLGKYEQYF,TGTGCCAGCAGCCGTCCGTCAGGGGGCGGGTTGGGGAAGTACGAGCAGTACTTC
TRBV3-1/TRBV3-2,TRBJ1-6,.,.,CASSQEGGFHSPLHF,TGTGCCAGCAGCCAAGAGGGAGGATTTCATTCACCCCTCCACTTT
TRBV6-6,TRBJ1-5,TRBD1,.,CASRGTGTSEQPQHF,TGTGCCAGCAGGGGGACAGGGACCTCAGAGCAGCCCCAGCATTTT
TRBV30,TRBJ1-5,.,.,CAWAIGGNQPQHF,TGTGCCTGGGCCATCGGAGGCAATCAGCCCCAGCATTTT
TRBV10-3,TRBJ1-2,.,.,CAISDSLYGYTF,TGTGCCATCTCGGACAGTCTCTATGGCTACACCTTC
TRBV28,TRBJ1-2,TRBD1,.,CASSPPPGQRHGYTF,TGTGCCAGCAGTCCTCCGCCGGGACAGCGGCATGGCTACACCTTC
TRBV5-1,TRBJ1-1,TRBD1,.,CASTGTGGADTEAFF,TGCGCCAGCACCGGGACAGGGGGCGCGGACACTGAAGCTTTCTTT
TRBV18,TRBJ1-5,.,.,CASSAGANQPQHF,TGTGCCAGCTCAGCGGGGGCAAATCAGCCCCAGCATTTT
TRBV10-2,TRBJ1-5,TRBD1,.,CASSDPGQGNQPQHF,TGCGCCAGCAGTGACCCGGGACAGGGAAACCAGCCCCAGCATTTT